Below, 31 T cell receptor beta chains from the same sample are listed, as sequenced in a study of blood T cell repertoires in COVID-19. Only in-frame clones appear in the TCRdb table, and some are missing; sequencing was by immunoSEQ multiplex PCR. The sample comprises tens of thousands of clones, approximately 70% of which are singletons, and about 9.1% rests with the top ten. Sample: peripheral blood. The receptors come from a woman between 65 and 79 years old with acute or convalescent COVID-19.

The chain joins TRBV19 to TRBJ2-5; 10 positions agree with TRBD1. There are 15 residues in the CDR3. CDR1 and CDR2 from the germline V gene are LNHDA and SQIVND (reference sequence). The V gene end was trimmed by 3 bases and the J gene end by 5 bases; junction bases not matched to a gene: 6. Written as DNA, the CDR3 is TGTGCCAGTAGTATCCGAGACAGGGGGCGTGAGACCCAGTACTTC. Its protein is CASSIRDRGRETQYF. The entire variable domain, with the rest obtained from reference TRBV19 and TRBJ2-5, is as follows: DGGITQSPKYLFRKEGQNVTLSCEQNLNHDAMYWYRQDPGQGLRLIYYSQIVNDFQKGDIAEGYSVSREKKESFPLTVTSAQKNPTAFYLCASSIRDRGRETQYFGPGTRLLVL.

This clone has more than one count but fewer than ten. The V gene is TRBV14, the J gene TRBJ2-7; 7 bases fit TRBD1. From germline, CDR1 is SGHDN and CDR2 FVKESK. This CDR3 contains 14 residues. V trimming: 3 bases; J trimming: 1 base; junction bases outside the gene matches: 3. DNA for the CDR3: TGTGCCAGCAGCCAGGACAGGCCTTCCTACGAGCAGTACTTC. Protein sequence: CASSQDRPSYEQYF.

In regard to this clone: The junction differs from germline at one of its ends, possibly a read error. This rearrangement joins TRBV2 to TRBJ2-5; D remains unclear. This CDR3 comprises 11 residues. Germline-derived CDR1 and CDR2 are SNHLY and FYNNEI. As DNA, the CDR3 is TGTGCCAGCAGTGAAGGTCGGTTTTTGGACTTC. This gives the protein CASSEGRFLDF.

The chain uses TRBV5-6 and TRBJ1-6; 8 nucleotides line up with TRBD1. Germline CDR1 SGHDT, CDR2 YYEEEE. This CDR3 has 16 residues. V gave up 4 bases and J gave up 10 bases; unmatched junction bases: 13. Here the CDR3 DNA reads TGTGCCAGCAGCCCACGCACTACAGGGGGGGGATCACCCCTCCACTTT. This translates into CASSPRTTGGGSPLHF.

This chain uses TRBV7-8 with TRBJ2-7, with 9 bases that match TRBD1. Trimming at V came to 1 base and at J to 1 base, leaving 8 bases not matched to a gene. The CDR3 sequence is 17 residues long. Per germline, CDR1 SGHVS and CDR2 FQNEAQ. The CDR3 reads CASSLVGLGQGSYEQYF. In DNA, the CDR3 is TGTGCCAGCAGCTTAGTGGGCCTAGGACAGGGGTCCTACGAGCAGTACTTC.

This clone was counted between two and nine times. The rearrangement links TRBV19 to TRBJ2-2; 8 bases align to TRBD1. The V and J ends lost 6 bases and 0 bases, in that order; junction bases with no gene match: 6. CDR3 length: 16 amino acids. Germline V lookup: CDR1 LNHDA, CDR2 SQIVND (reference sequence). The CDR3 DNA reads as TGTGCCAGTAGGGGGGGACAGGCAACGAACACCGGGGAGCTGTTTTTT. Its protein product is CASRGGQATNTGELFF.

The chain recombines TRBV21-1 with TRBJ2-7; the tabulated D call, TRBD1, remains unverified against the DNA. TRBV21-1 is given as a pseudogene. The CDR3 contains 14 residues. The CDR3 DNA is TGTGCCAGCACCCAGTCCCAGGCCGTCTACGAGCAGTACTTC. Its translation: CASTQSQAVYEQYF.

The V call is TRBV19, the J call TRBJ1-5, with TRBD1 matching 8 bases. The CDR3 has 15 amino acids. Unmatched junction bases numbered 9, after V lost 5 bases and J lost 6 bases. The V gene's germline CDR1 is LNHDA and CDR2 SQIVND (reference sequence). CDR3 nucleotide sequence: TGTGCCAGTAGTGCCCCGGGACAGGCGGTTCAGCCCCAGCATTTT. Protein: CASSAPGQAVQPQHF.

The V gene is TRBV7-2, the J gene TRBJ2-3, with 7 bases that match TRBD2. J gave up 2 bases and V 1 base, and 6 bases lay outside the gene matches. The CDR3 covers 16 residues. The germline V gene has CDR1 SGHTA and CDR2 FQGNSA. CDR3 nucleotides: TGTGCCAGCAGCTTAGGCGCTAGCGGTCTCACAGATACGCAGTATTTT. This gives the protein CASSLGASGLTDTQYF.

In this sample, this clone turned up once. The rearrangement joins TRBV13 to TRBJ1-4; no definite D call. From germline, CDR1 is PRHDT and CDR2 FYEKMQ (reference sequence). The ends were cut back, 5 bases at V and 7 bases at J, with 26 bases in the middle. CDR3 length: 18 amino acids. CDR3 protein: CASSRGRILRGRSEKLFF. As DNA, the CDR3 is TGTGCCAGCAGCCGTGGACGGATTCTTAGAGGGAGGTCTGAAAAACTGTTTTTT. The whole variable domain, filled in from reference TRBV13 and TRBJ1-4, reads AAGVIQSPRHLIKEKRETATLKCYPIPRHDTVYWYQQGPGQDPQFLISFYEKMQSDKGSIPDRFSAQQFSDYHSELNMSSLELGDSALYFCASSRGRILRGRSEKLFFGSGTQLSVL.

The J gene is TRBJ2-3, the V gene TRBV2; the match to TRBD2 covers 7 bases. CDR1 and CDR2 (germline): SNHLY, FYNNEI. With V trimmed by 6 bases and J by 4 bases, 4 bases remained unmatched. CDR3 length: 13 amino acids. In nucleotides, the CDR3 is TGTGCCAGCAGACGGGAGGTAGCAGATACGCAGTATTTT. Its protein product is CASRREVADTQYF.

The V call is TRBV6-2 or TRBV6-3, the J call TRBJ1-1; no clear D. Germline lookup yields CDR1 MNHEY and CDR2 SVGEGT. The CDR3 consists of 14 residues. The ends were cut back, 2 bases at V and 5 bases at J, with 12 bases in the middle. CDR3 DNA sequence: TGTGCCAGCAGTTACCCGGGCCGGGAAACTGAAGCTTTCTTT. This codes for CASSYPGRETEAFF.

This clone was seen more than once but under ten times. The chain recombines TRBV3-1 (or the pseudogene TRBV3-2) with TRBJ2-4, with a possible D match to TRBD2 (5 bases). With 1 base removed from V and 1 base from J, the gap between germline ends came to 8 bases. The CDR3 totals 15 residues. Germline V gene data show CDR1 as LGHDT and CDR2 as YNNKEL (reference sequence). This CDR3 reads CASSQGERAKNIQYF. The CDR3 nucleotides are TGTGCCAGCAGCCAAGGGGAGAGGGCCAAAAACATTCAGTACTTC.

The V call is TRBV4-1, the J call TRBJ2-1; 9 bases fit TRBD2. V dropped 0 bases and J dropped 4; count of bases not matched to a gene: 4. CDR3 length equals 16 residues. In germline, CDR1 is MGHRA, CDR2 YSYEKL. The CDR3 region is CASSQERSGGYNEQFF. CDR3 in DNA: TGCGCCAGCAGCCAAGAAAGGAGCGGGGGGTACAATGAGCAGTTCTTC.

This clone was seen more than once but under ten times. The chain is built from TRBV28 and TRBJ2-1; 10 nucleotides line up with TRBD2. CDR1 and CDR2 from the germline V gene are MDHEN and SYDVKM. V gave up 2 bases and J gave up 5 bases; unmatched junction bases: 3. The CDR3 length is 15 residues. The chain's CDR3 is CASSLGLAGDNEQFF. The CDR3 nucleotides read TGTGCCAGCAGTTTAGGGCTAGCGGGAGACAATGAGCAGTTCTTC.

The CDR3 sequence is CASSQGGDSPLHF. As DNA, the CDR3 is TGTGCCAGCAGCCAGGGGGGGGATTCACCCCTCCACTTT. The rearrangement uses TRBV4-2 and TRBJ1-6, with a tentative D call TRBD1 (5 bases). Per germline, CDR1 LGHNA and CDR2 YNFKEQ. This CDR3 spans 13 amino acids. The V end lost 3 bases, the J end lost 8 bases, and 8 bases lay between the germline ends.

A single count supports this clone. The chain is built from TRBV6-6 and TRBJ2-1; TRBD2 is a possible D gene (5 bases). Deletions cut 6 bases from V and 7 bases from J, with 19 bases between. The germline CDR1 and CDR2 sequences are MNHNY and SVGAGI (reference sequence). The CDR3 has 15 amino acids. For the CDR3, the DNA is TGTGCCAGCAGGTCCGGGGAAGTTGGTGGAAATGAGCAGTTCTTC. This gives the protein CASRSGEVGGNEQFF.

This CDR3 is CASSLGQLNTEAFF. In DNA, the CDR3 is TGTGCCAGCAGCTTGGGACAGCTGAACACTGAAGCTTTCTTT. The genes are TRBV7-9 and TRBJ1-1; 7 nucleotides align to TRBD1. J was trimmed by 0 bases and V by 3 bases; bases with no gene match: 1. Germline CDR1 and CDR2: SEHNR and FQNEAQ (reference sequence). The CDR3 loop spans 14 amino acids.

The chain carries TRBV5-4 and TRBJ2-3, with D possibly matching TRBD2 (7 bases). Germline values: CDR1 SGHNT, CDR2 YYREEE (reference sequence). The CDR3 runs 13 residues. The ends were cut back, 4 bases at V and 6 bases at J, with 12 bases in the middle. The CDR3 sequence: CASSGGGADTQYF. As DNA, the CDR3 is TGTGCCAGCAGCGGAGGGGGGGCGGATACGCAGTATTTT.

This clone appeared once. This CDR3 reads CASGGTAQETQYF. CDR3 DNA sequence: TGTGCCAGCGGTGGGACAGCCCAAGAGACCCAGTACTTC. The chain is built from TRBV19 and TRBJ2-5, with 7 positions matching TRBD1. This CDR3 spans 13 amino acids. Germline assignment: CDR1 LNHDA and CDR2 SQIVND (reference sequence). The V segment lost 9 bases and the J segment 1 base; nucleotides outside the gene matches: 5.

The chain uses TRBV27 and TRBJ2-2; D is unclear. CDR1 is MNHEY, CDR2 SMNVEV, per germline (reference sequence). The CDR3 consists of 14 residues. Trimming stripped 3 bases from V and 5 bases from J, with 10 bases between. This CDR3 is CASSLNWSTGELFF. As DNA, the CDR3 is TGTGCCAGCAGTTTGAACTGGAGTACCGGGGAGCTGTTTTTT.

V is TRBV10-3 and J is TRBJ2-2; 11 nucleotides align to TRBD2. This CDR3 contains 15 residues. CDR1 ENHRY and CDR2 SYGVKD come from the germline V gene. V shed 9 bases and J 4 bases; nucleotides not matched to a gene: 7. Here the CDR3 DNA reads TGTGCCATTAACCCCGGGACTAGCGGCACCGGGGAGCTGTTTTTT. Amino acid sequence: CAINPGTSGTGELFF.

This clone was seen a handful of times. J is TRBJ2-7 and V is TRBV7-2; the match to TRBD1 covers 8 bases. The CDR3 sequence is 15 residues long. V shed 2 bases and J 4 bases; nucleotides not matched to a gene: 7. Germline loops: CDR1 SGHTA, CDR2 FQGNSA. In DNA, the CDR3 is TGTGCCAGCAGCTTAAGTCCAGGGGGCGCATACGAGCAGTACTTC. Translated: CASSLSPGGAYEQYF.

The chain links TRBV5-4 to TRBJ2-3; 8 bases match TRBD1. Trimming took 4 bases from V and 2 from J; bases not matched to a gene: 3. Germline CDR1 is SGHNT and CDR2 is YYREEE (reference sequence). This CDR3 has 14 residues. CDR3 coding DNA: TGTGCCAGCAGCCAGACAGGGGTCACAGATACGCAGTATTTT. Translation: CASSQTGVTDTQYF.

The sample holds a few counts of this clone. The chain is built from TRBV5-1 and TRBJ2-3, with TRBD1 matching over 9 bases. Unmatched junction bases numbered 8, after V lost 4 bases and J lost 2 bases. Germline CDR1 SGHRS, CDR2 YFSETQ. The CDR3 is 16 residues long. Written as DNA, the CDR3 is TGCGCCAGCAGCCTACAGGGGGCAACGGACACAGATACGCAGTATTTT. Its protein is CASSLQGATDTDTQYF.

CDR3 in amino acids: CASSQDFSLSTDTQYF. The CDR3 region has the DNA TGTGCCAGCAGCCAAGACTTTTCACTGAGCACAGATACGCAGTATTTT. The chain carries TRBV3-1 (or the pseudogene TRBV3-2) and TRBJ2-3, with D uncertain. Germline values: CDR1 LGHDT, CDR2 YNNKEL (reference sequence). There are 16 residues in the CDR3. V was pared by 0 bases and J by 0 bases, with 10 bases between.

CDR3 sequence (DNA): TGTGCCAGCAGGACTAGCGGGAACAATGAGCAGTTCTTC. Protein product: CASRTSGNNEQFF. The V and J genes are TRBV28 and TRBJ2-1; 11 positions match TRBD2. The germline gives CDR1 MDHEN, CDR2 SYDVKM. The CDR3 is made up of 13 amino acids. V dropped 6 bases and J dropped 5; count of bases not matched to a gene: 0.

This clone was detected once. V usage is TRBV15 and J usage is TRBJ2-2, with TRBD2 matching 13 bases. The V segment lost 2 bases and the J segment 4 bases; nucleotides outside the gene matches: 4. Germline values: CDR1 LNHNV, CDR2 YYDKDF (reference sequence). The CDR3 runs to 17 residues. The CDR3 DNA sequence: TGTGCCACCAGCAGAACTAGCGGGGGGGAAACCACCGGGGAGCTGTTTTTT. Amino acid sequence: CATSRTSGGETTGELFF.

Remarks on this clone: A much bigger clone sits one base away, suggesting this may be a read error. The rearrangement uses TRBV5-4 and TRBJ2-3, with D uncertain. This CDR3 comprises 13 residues. The germline V gene encodes CDR1 SGHNT and CDR2 YYREEE (reference sequence). Between the trimmed V and J ends, which lost 3 bases and 0 bases, there was a span of 5 bases. In DNA, the CDR3 is TGTGCCAGCAGCTCCACTAGCACAGATACGCAGTATTTT. Amino acid sequence: CASSSTSTDTQYF.

The rearrangement links TRBV7-3 to TRBJ2-1; 7 bases agree with TRBD2. The CDR3 is 15 residues long. In germline, CDR1 is SGHTA, CDR2 FQGTGA. The ends lost 1 base at V and 6 bases at J; junction bases unmatched: 6. This CDR3 reads CASSLMPTSPNEQFF. DNA of the CDR3: TGTGCCAGCAGCTTAATGCCGACTAGCCCCAATGAGCAGTTCTTC.

The chain is built from TRBV6-6 and TRBJ2-1; a weak D match, TRBD1 (6 bases). CDR1 and CDR2 from the germline V gene are MNHNY and SVGAGI (reference sequence). This CDR3 has 14 amino acids. Trimming left V 3 bases short and J 2 bases short, with 8 bases between. The CDR3 is CASSYEGAYNEQFF. Written as DNA, the CDR3 is TGTGCCAGCAGTTATGAGGGGGCCTACAATGAGCAGTTCTTC.